The 21 T cell receptor beta chains in this list originate from one sample, sequenced in a study of T-cell reconstitution after alpha-beta-depleted transplantation in children. Unique molecular identifiers were incorporated during preparation of the TCRbeta library. TCRdb re-derived calls from the PCR reads in MiXCR, one entry per CDR3 protein. The table lists under 300,000 distinct CDR3 sequences, more than 9% of them singletons. The source material was peripheral blood, sampled 180 days after TCRalphabeta/CD19-depleted stem cell transplant. Source of these receptors: a male patient between 2 and 10 years old who had a stem cell transplant for chronic granulomatous disease, so the T cells may come from the graft donor.

As for this clonotype: This may come from a read error, since a much larger clone is one base off. The chain joins TRBV10-3 to TRBJ1-2; 10 nucleotides agree with TRBD1. The CDR3 runs to 16 residues. Looked up from germline, CDR1 is ENHRY and CDR2 is SYGVKD. CDR3 nucleotides: TGTGCCATCTGTGAGAGGGAGACAGGGGGCGGCGATGGCTACACCTTC. Translation: CAICERETGGGDGYTF.

This clonotype appeared many times. This chain connects TRBV6-1 to TRBJ1-1; D unresolved. Germline V gene sequence: CDR1 MNHNS, CDR2 SASEGT. Trimming pared 7 bases from V and 0 bases from J, leaving 12 bases between. This CDR3 has 14 residues. The CDR3 DNA is TGTGCCAGCAATGCCGGGCCAATGAACACTGAAGCTTTCTTT. It is translated as CASNAGPMNTEAFF.

This clonotype was observed at least ten times. The chain recombines TRBV7-2 with TRBJ1-5, with 8 bases fitting TRBD1. With 5 bases clipped from V and 6 bases from J, the junction kept 15 bases outside the gene matches. Germline CDR1 and CDR2: SGHTA and FQGNSA. This CDR3 has 17 amino acids. CDR3 coding DNA: TGTGCCAGCAGCACTTTGACAGGGGCCCTACGGCCTCAGCCCCAGCATTTT. Protein: CASSTLTGALRPQPQHF.

In this sample, this clonotype turned up many times. The V call is TRBV7-8, the J call TRBJ2-3; the D is unclear. V was trimmed by 2 bases and J by 1 base, leaving 16 bases between them. The CDR3 runs 17 residues. Germline V gene sequence: CDR1 SGHVS, CDR2 FQNEAQ. DNA for the CDR3: TGTGCCAGCAGCTTAAGACGCCTGTCCCTGGGCACAGATACGCAGTATTTT. Translation gives CASSLRRLSLGTDTQYF.

This chain links TRBV20-1 with TRBJ2-2; 8 bases map to TRBD2. Per germline, CDR1 DFQATT and CDR2 SNEGSKA (reference sequence). V was clipped by 6 bases and J by 2 bases; unmatched bases: 11. CDR3 length: 16 residues. CDR3 sequence (DNA): TGCAGTGCAAAGACCCGTACTAGCGGAAACACCGGGGAGCTGTTTTTT. It translates to CSAKTRTSGNTGELFF.

Details on this clonotype: A much more abundant neighbour one base away suggests this may be a read error. The CDR3 coding sequence is TGTACCAGCAGCTCCCGGGACAGGGGGCTTTGGGAGACCCAGTACTTC. Protein product: CTSSSRDRGLWETQYF. The chain is built from TRBV7-2 and TRBJ2-5; TRBD1 matches 12 bases. J gave up 5 bases and V 4 bases, and 8 bases lay outside the gene matches. The V gene's germline CDR1 is SGHTA and CDR2 FQGNSA. CDR3 length equals 16 residues.

The chain employs TRBV25-1 and TRBJ1-4; D is possibly TRBD1 (5 bases). This CDR3 is built from 13 residues. CDR1 MGHDK and CDR2 SYGVNS come from the germline V gene. V gave up 2 bases and J gave up 8 bases, with 9 bases separating them. The CDR3 spells CASSEGTREKLFF. CDR3 sequence (DNA): TGTGCCAGCAGTGAAGGGACCCGGGAAAAACTGTTTTTT.

This clonotype was seen many times. This chain uses TRBV4-3 with TRBJ2-1; D is perhaps TRBD1 (5 bases). The germline V gene encodes CDR1 LGHNA and CDR2 YSLEER. The CDR3 runs 16 residues. Trimming pared 1 base from V and 5 bases from J, leaving 15 bases between. In DNA form, the CDR3 reads TGCGCCAGCAGCCAAGGTCGACAGCTCTTACACAATGAGCAGTTCTTC. As protein: CASSQGRQLLHNEQFF.

This clonotype was observed many times. The chain joins TRBV12-3 or TRBV12-4 to TRBJ2-2, with a weak D call TRBD2 (5 bases). The CDR3 has 13 residues. Trimming removed 5 bases from V and 6 bases from J, with 10 bases in between. The CDR3 spells CASSILVPGELFF. In nucleotides, the CDR3 is TGTGCCAGCAGTATACTAGTTCCCGGGGAGCTGTTTTTT.

This clonotype was counted at least ten times. This chain links TRBV6-1 with TRBJ2-2; D is possibly TRBD1 (6 bases). Per the germline V gene, CDR1 is MNHNS and CDR2 is SASEGT. This CDR3 spans 14 amino acids. V was shortened by 7 bases and J by 5 bases, with 14 bases between the two germline ends. The CDR3 protein is CASTNRDWTGELFF. CDR3 nucleotide sequence: TGTGCCAGCACCAACAGGGATTGGACCGGGGAGCTGTTTTTT.

This clonotype was detected many times. The chain uses TRBV3-1 and TRBJ2-1; no clear D gene. Germline-derived CDR1 and CDR2 are LGHDT and YNNKEL (reference sequence). This CDR3 has 15 residues. V lost 0 bases and J lost 3, with 9 bases in between. The CDR3 DNA is TGTGCCAGCAGCCAAGATCCCTCCATCTACAATGAGCAGTTCTTC. Its protein product is CASSQDPSIYNEQFF.

This clonotype was seen many times. The rearrangement joins TRBV7-9 to TRBJ2-4, with a weak D call TRBD1 (6 bases). This CDR3 contains 15 residues. With 5 bases removed from V and 8 bases from J, the gap between germline ends came to 19 bases. CDR1 and CDR2 (germline): SEHNR, FQNEAQ (reference sequence). The CDR3 region has the DNA TGTGCCAGCAGCAGGTGGGACACAGGAGTAGACATTCAGTACTTC. This gives the protein CASSRWDTGVDIQYF.

This clonotype was observed many times. V is TRBV7-9 and J is TRBJ2-7, with D perhaps assigned TRBD1 or TRBD2 (6 bases each). CDR1 and CDR2 from the germline V gene are SEHNR and FQNEAQ (reference sequence). The CDR3 loop spans 16 amino acids. The V end lost 6 bases, the J end lost 1 base, and 19 bases lay between the germline ends. For the CDR3, the DNA is TGTGCCAGCAGTTCTCCCGGGGGCTGGACATCCTACGAGCAGTACTTC. This codes for CASSSPGGWTSYEQYF.

In its sample, this clonotype was seen many times. V is TRBV5-1 and J is TRBJ1-1; 8 nucleotides agree with TRBD1. V shed 6 bases and J 1 base; nucleotides not matched to a gene: 2. CDR3 length equals 13 residues. CDR1 is SGHRS, CDR2 YFSETQ, per germline. The CDR3 DNA sequence: TGCGCCAGCAACGGACAGGGGAACACTGAAGCTTTCTTT. This translates into CASNGQGNTEAFF.

This clonotype showed up many times. As DNA, the CDR3 is TGTGCCAGCAGCGTAGCGCCAGGAAGGTCAGAGACCCAGTACTTC. Residues: CASSVAPGRSETQYF. The genes are TRBV9 and TRBJ2-5; D gene ambiguous. This CDR3 has 15 amino acids. Per the germline V gene, CDR1 is SGDLS and CDR2 is YYNGEE. V was pared by 0 bases and J by 4 bases, with 13 bases between.

This clonotype was picked up many times. The chain recombines TRBV4-1 with TRBJ2-7; 8 bases map to TRBD1. Germline V gene lookup returns CDR1 MGHRA and CDR2 YSYEKL. This CDR3 has 16 amino acids. J lost 0 bases, V lost 4 bases, and 8 bases had no gene match. DNA of the CDR3: TGCGCCAGCAGCCCTATTCGTGACAGGGGCTCCTACGAGCAGTACTTC. Translation: CASSPIRDRGSYEQYF.

This clonotype occurred many times. The chain links TRBV6-2 or TRBV6-3 to TRBJ2-4; D might be TRBD1 (6 bases). V was clipped by 2 bases and J by 0 bases, with 17 bases between them. There are 18 residues in the CDR3. Germline assignment: CDR1 MNHEY and CDR2 SVGEGT. CDR3 residues: CASSYARSRGSAKNIQYF. As DNA, the CDR3 is TGTGCCAGCAGTTACGCGAGGAGCAGGGGTTCAGCCAAAAACATTCAGTACTTC.

The sample holds many counts of this clonotype. This chain links TRBV29-1 with TRBJ2-1; D not certain. V was clipped by 4 bases and J by 8 bases, with 9 bases between them. Germline CDR1 reads SQVTM; CDR2 reads ANQGSEA. CDR3 size: 11 residues. The CDR3 DNA sequence: TGCAGCGTTGGCCTCCCGTATGAGCAGTTCTTC. Amino acids: CSVGLPYEQFF.

This clonotype was observed many times. This rearrangement joins TRBV7-9 to TRBJ2-6, with unresolved D. Looked up from germline, CDR1 is SEHNR and CDR2 is FQNEAQ (reference sequence). V lost 7 bases to trimming and J lost 2 bases, with 15 bases between them. The CDR3 covers 16 residues. CDR3 bases: TGTGCCAGCACCCGCGACTGGGAAGCTGGGGCCAACGTCCTGACTTTC. Translated, it gives CASTRDWEAGANVLTF.

Of note for this clonotype: With a much larger clone just one base away, this may be a read error. The V call is TRBV20-1, the J call TRBJ2-1; 8 bases match TRBD2. The CDR3 consists of 15 residues. Germline CDR1 and CDR2: DFQATT and SNEGSKA (reference sequence). This CDR3 reads CSASGGGSSYNEQSF. The CDR3 nucleotides read TGCAGTGCTAGTGGCGGGGGGAGCTCCTACAATGAGCAGTCCTTC.

J is TRBJ2-6 and V is TRBV7-9; weak D call: TRBD1 (5 bases). CDR1 and CDR2 (germline): SEHNR, FQNEAQ (reference sequence). This CDR3 has 14 amino acids. Trimming took 11 bases from V and 4 from J, leaving 15 bases between them. This CDR3 is CALQLGRGANVLTF. CDR3 nucleotides: TGTGCCCTTCAGCTGGGGCGCGGGGCCAACGTCCTGACTTTC.